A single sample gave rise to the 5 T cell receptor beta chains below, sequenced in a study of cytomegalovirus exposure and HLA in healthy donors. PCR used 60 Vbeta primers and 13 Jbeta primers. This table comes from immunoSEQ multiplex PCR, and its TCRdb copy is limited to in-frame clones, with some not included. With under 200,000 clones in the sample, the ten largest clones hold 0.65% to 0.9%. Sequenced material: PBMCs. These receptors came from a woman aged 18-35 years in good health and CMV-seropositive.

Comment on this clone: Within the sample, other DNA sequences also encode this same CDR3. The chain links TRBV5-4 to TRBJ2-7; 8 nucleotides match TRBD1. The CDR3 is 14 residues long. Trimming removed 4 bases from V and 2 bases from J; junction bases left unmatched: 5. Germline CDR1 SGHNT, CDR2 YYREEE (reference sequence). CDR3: CASSPGQGPYEQYF. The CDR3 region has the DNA TGTGCCAGCAGCCCTGGACAGGGACCCTACGAGCAGTACTTC. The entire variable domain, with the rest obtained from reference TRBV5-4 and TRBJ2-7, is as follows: ETGVTQSPTHLIKTRGQQVTLRCSSQSGHNTVSWYQQALGQGPQFIFQYYREEENGRGNFPPRFSGLQFPNYSSELNVNALELDDSALYLCASSPGQGPYEQYFGPGTRLTVT.

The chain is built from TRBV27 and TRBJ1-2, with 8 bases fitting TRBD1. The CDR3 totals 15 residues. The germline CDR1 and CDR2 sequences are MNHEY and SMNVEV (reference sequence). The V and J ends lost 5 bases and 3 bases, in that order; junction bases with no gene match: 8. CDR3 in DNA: TGTGCCAGCAGTCCACAGACAGGGGCCCACTATGGCTACACCTTC. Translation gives CASSPQTGAHYGYTF.

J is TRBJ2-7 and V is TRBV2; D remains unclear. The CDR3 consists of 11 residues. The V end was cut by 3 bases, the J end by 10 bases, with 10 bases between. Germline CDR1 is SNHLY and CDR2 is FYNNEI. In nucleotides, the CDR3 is TGTGCCAGCAGTGATCCCGGGTCCCAGTACTTC. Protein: CASSDPGSQYF.

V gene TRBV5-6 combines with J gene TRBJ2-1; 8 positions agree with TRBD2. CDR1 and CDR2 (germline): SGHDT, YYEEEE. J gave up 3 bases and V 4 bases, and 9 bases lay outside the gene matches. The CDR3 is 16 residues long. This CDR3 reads CASSTLSGVSYNEQFF. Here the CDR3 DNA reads TGTGCCAGCAGCACCCTTAGCGGGGTCAGCTACAATGAGCAGTTCTTC.

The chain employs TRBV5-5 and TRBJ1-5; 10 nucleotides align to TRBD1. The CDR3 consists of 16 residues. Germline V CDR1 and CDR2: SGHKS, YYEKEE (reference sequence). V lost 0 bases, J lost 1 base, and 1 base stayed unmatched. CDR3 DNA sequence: TGTGCCAGCAGCTTGGGGACAGGGGGAAGCAATCAGCCCCAGCATTTT. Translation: CASSLGTGGSNQPQHF. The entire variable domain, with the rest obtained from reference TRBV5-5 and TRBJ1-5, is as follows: DAGVTQSPTHLIKTRGQQVTLRCSPISGHKSVSWYQQVLGQGPQFIFQYYEKEERGRGNFPDRFSARQFPNYSSELNVNALLLGDSALYLCASSLGTGGSNQPQHFGDGTRLSIL.